Presented here are 28 T cell receptor beta chains from one specimen sequenced in a study of T cells in tuberculosis. Profiling relied on immunoSEQ multiplex PCR, and the TCRdb table lists in-frame clones only, not all of them. The table lists 40,000 to 45,000 clones, roughly 94% of them singletons. Sequenced sample: PBMCs. The receptors stem from a donor between 10 and 35 years old with latent tuberculosis or without tuberculosis infection. Some clones in this sample may be carry-over from other donors' samples.

The chain couples TRBV19 to TRBJ2-3; tentative D call: TRBD1 (5 bases). Trimming left V 6 bases short and J 2 bases short, with 12 bases between. CDR1 LNHDA and CDR2 SQIVND come from the germline V gene (reference sequence). The CDR3 runs to 14 residues. For the CDR3, the DNA is TGTGCCAGTAGCCTGGGGCTTATCACAGATACGCAGTATTTT. This translates into CASSLGLITDTQYF.

The chain recombines TRBV15 with TRBJ1-2, with a tentative D call TRBD1 (5 bases). V gave up 0 bases and J gave up 5 bases, with 7 bases separating them. The CDR3 length is 13 residues. Germline V lookup: CDR1 LNHNV, CDR2 YYDKDF (reference sequence). Written as DNA, the CDR3 is TGTGCCACCAGCAGAGAGCGACAGTATGGCTACACCTTC. Encoded protein: CATSRERQYGYTF.

V is TRBV28 and J is TRBJ2-5; a weak D match, TRBD2 (5 bases). Germline CDR1 MDHEN, CDR2 SYDVKM. This CDR3 has 14 residues. Trimming took 5 bases from V and 8 from J, leaving 18 bases between them. This chain's CDR3 is CASSPGYPGGTQYF. Written as DNA, the CDR3 is TGTGCCAGCAGTCCGGGGTACCCGGGCGGAACCCAGTACTTC. The whole variable domain, filled in from reference TRBV28 and TRBJ2-5, reads DVKVTQSSRYLVKRTGEKVFLECVQDMDHENMFWYRQDPGLGLRLIYFSYDVKMKEKGDIPEGYSVSREKKERFSLILESASTNQTSMYLCASSPGYPGGTQYFGPGTRLLVL.

The chain employs TRBV28 and TRBJ2-3, with D possibly matching TRBD1 (7 bases). Germline lookup yields CDR1 MDHEN and CDR2 SYDVKM. Deletions cut 3 bases from V and 1 base from J, with 14 bases between. CDR3 length: 16 amino acids. The CDR3 DNA reads TGTGCCAGCAGTTTTCAGGAGGGGGCGGGCACAGATACGCAGTATTTT. This codes for CASSFQEGAGTDTQYF.

This chain joins TRBV23-1 and TRBJ1-1; D possibly corresponds to TRBD1 (6 bases). TRBV23-1 is assigned to the ORF class and has an uncertain function. This CDR3 has 15 residues. V gave up 3 bases and J gave up 0 bases, with 11 bases separating them. The CDR3 DNA is TGCGCCAGCAGTCATCCTGACAGGTTGAACACTGAAGCTTTCTTT. Encoded protein: CASSHPDRLNTEAFF.

This chain joins TRBV28 and TRBJ1-3; D gene ambiguous. CDR1 MDHEN and CDR2 SYDVKM come from the germline V gene. Trimming cost V 6 bases and J 3 bases, with 6 bases left between them. This CDR3 spans 12 amino acids. The CDR3 DNA reads as TGTGCCAGCAGCGCAGTTGGAAACACCATATATTTT. It yields the protein CASSAVGNTIYF.

This clone was detected only a few times. The chain couples TRBV7-8 to TRBJ2-7; D perhaps matches TRBD2 (6 bases). V lost 5 bases and J 1 base, leaving 18 bases between the germline ends. Germline loops: CDR1 SGHVS, CDR2 FQNEAQ. There are 16 residues in the CDR3. The CDR3 here is CASSPLSPGGSYEQYF. The CDR3 coding sequence is TGTGCCAGCAGCCCCCTTTCACCCGGGGGATCCTACGAGCAGTACTTC.

This clone was picked up one time. The genes are TRBV2 and TRBJ2-1; 12 bases are shared with TRBD2. The germline CDR1 and CDR2 sequences are SNHLY and FYNNEI. V gave up 2 bases and J gave up 7 bases; unmatched junction bases: 3. The CDR3 sequence is 15 residues long. The DNA for the CDR3 is TGTGCCAGCAGTGAACAACTAGCGGGAGGAAATGAGCAGTTCTTC. This sequence encodes CASSEQLAGGNEQFF.

The chain employs TRBV11-3 and TRBJ2-7, with D perhaps matching TRBD2 (6 bases). CDR3 length equals 17 residues. CDR1 and CDR2 from the germline V gene are SGHNT and YENEEA. Trimming shortened V by 3 bases and J by 3 bases, and 21 bases separated the two germline ends. CDR3 sequence reads: CASSLERGPSAFYEQYF. CDR3 DNA sequence: TGTGCCAGCAGCTTGGAAAGGGGCCCTAGCGCGTTCTACGAGCAGTACTTC.

The V and J genes are TRBV28 and TRBJ1-5; no firm D call. Germline loops: CDR1 MDHEN, CDR2 SYDVKM. This CDR3 is 12 amino acids long. V was trimmed by 6 bases and J by 5 bases, leaving 8 bases between them. CDR3 nucleotide sequence: TGTGCCAGCAGCGACACATATCAGCCCCAGCATTTT. Translated: CASSDTYQPQHF.

This chain uses TRBV5-1 with TRBJ2-7, with TRBD1 as a possible D gene (6 bases). V shed 0 bases and J shed 2 bases, with 12 bases lying between them. Germline CDR1 reads SGHRS; CDR2 reads YFSETQ. The CDR3 is 15 residues long. The CDR3 loop reads CASSLGTATAYEQYF. The CDR3 DNA sequence: TGCGCCAGCAGCTTGGGGACAGCGACTGCCTACGAGCAGTACTTC.

The V call is TRBV4-3, the J call TRBJ1-2, with D hard to call. The V end lost 0 bases, the J end lost 4 bases, and 15 bases lay between the germline ends. This CDR3 comprises 16 residues. Germline V lookup: CDR1 LGHNA, CDR2 YSLEER. The CDR3 DNA reads TGCGCCAGCAGCCAAGATCGACCCGACACCATCTATGGCTACACCTTC. Translation: CASSQDRPDTIYGYTF.

This clone has a single count. The J gene is TRBJ2-1, the V gene TRBV5-4; 8 nucleotides line up with TRBD1. Trimming cost V 2 bases and J 8 bases; bases outside gene matches: 12. Germline CDR1 reads SGHNT; CDR2 reads YYREEE (reference sequence). The CDR3 totals 16 residues. The CDR3 sequence is CASSLPGQGMVHEQFF. The CDR3 nucleotides are TGTGCCAGCAGCTTACCAGGACAGGGTATGGTCCATGAGCAGTTCTTC.

This clone occurred once. V usage is TRBV13 and J usage is TRBJ2-2, with a possible D match to TRBD2 (5 bases). CDR3 length: 17 residues. Germline-derived CDR1 and CDR2 are PRHDT and FYEKMQ (reference sequence). The V and J ends lost 7 bases and 1 base respectively, with 19 bases between them. The CDR3 loop is CASTDTKRTRNTGELFF. As DNA, the CDR3 is TGTGCCAGCACCGACACAAAGCGGACCAGGAACACCGGGGAGCTGTTTTTT. The whole variable domain, filled in from reference TRBV13 and TRBJ2-2, reads AAGVIQSPRHLIKEKRETATLKCYPIPRHDTVYWYQQGPGQDPQFLISFYEKMQSDKGSIPDRFSAQQFSDYHSELNMSSLELGDSALYFCASTDTKRTRNTGELFFGEGSRLTVL.

V is TRBV7-9 and J is TRBJ2-2; TRBD1 might be the D (6 bases). CDR1 and CDR2 from the germline V gene are SEHNR and FQNEAQ (reference sequence). The CDR3 has 18 residues. Trimming took off 2 bases at V and 2 bases at J, with 18 bases between the two ends. The CDR3 DNA reads as TGTGCCAGCAGCTTACCCCAAACCGACAGGAGAAACACCGGGGAGCTGTTTTTT. Its protein product is CASSLPQTDRRNTGELFF.

The V call is TRBV7-2, the J call TRBJ2-7; the D gene is possibly TRBD1 (6 bases). The CDR3 runs 14 residues. Per germline, CDR1 SGHTA and CDR2 FQGNSA. Deletions cut 2 bases from V and 5 bases from J, with 13 bases between. The CDR3 DNA is TGTGCCAGCAGCTTATTACAGGGCAAGGACGAGCAGTACTTC. This sequence encodes CASSLLQGKDEQYF.

This clone was recorded once. The chain links TRBV6-1 to TRBJ1-2, with unresolved D. The V end lost 2 bases, the J end lost 5 bases, and 12 bases lay between the germline ends. This CDR3 comprises 14 residues. The germline V gene encodes CDR1 MNHNS and CDR2 SASEGT. CDR3 in DNA: TGTGCCAGCAGTGAAAGTTCAGTTTTTTATGGCTACACCTTC. The encoded protein is CASSESSVFYGYTF.

V usage is TRBV11-2 and J usage is TRBJ2-7; D is unresolved. The CDR3 length is 15 residues. The V and J ends lost 3 bases and 1 base respectively, with 13 bases between them. CDR1 is SGHAT and CDR2 is FQNNGV in the germline V gene. The CDR3 sequence: CASSFRLETSYEQYF. CDR3 DNA sequence: TGTGCCAGCAGCTTTAGACTTGAAACGTCCTACGAGCAGTACTTC.

This chain links TRBV30 with TRBJ2-7, with a weak D call TRBD2 (6 bases). Germline V gene data show CDR1 as GTSNPN and CDR2 as SVGIG (reference sequence). This CDR3 has 16 residues. Trimming left V 7 bases short and J 4 bases short, with 26 bases between. The CDR3 reads CASEYLGGKAGYEQYF. The CDR3, as DNA: TGTGCCTCAGAATATTTGGGGGGAAAGGCGGGATACGAGCAGTACTTC.

V usage is TRBV29-1 and J usage is TRBJ1-1; D uncertain. Trimming pared 0 bases from V and 4 bases from J, leaving 9 bases between. The CDR3 length is 13 residues. Germline V gene sequence: CDR1 SQVTM, CDR2 ANQGSEA. CDR3 DNA sequence: TGCAGCGTTGAAGAACAACAATCCACTGAAGCTTTCTTT. As protein: CSVEEQQSTEAFF.

This clone was recorded once. For the CDR3, the DNA is TGTGCCTGGAGTGTACCTGTCTACCTCTACGAGCAGTACTTC. Amino acids: CAWSVPVYLYEQYF. The chain combines TRBV30 with TRBJ2-7; D is undetermined. The CDR3 consists of 14 residues. V was pared by 0 bases and J by 3 bases, with 12 bases between. Germline values: CDR1 GTSNPN, CDR2 SVGIG (reference sequence).

In DNA form, the CDR3 reads TGTGCCAGCAGCTGGGACAGTAGGTACAATGAGCAGTTCTTC. It yields the protein CASSWDSRYNEQFF. The chain couples TRBV5-8 to TRBJ2-1, with TRBD1 identical over 7 bases. Germline loops: CDR1 SGHTS, CDR2 YDEGEE. The CDR3 sequence is 14 residues long. Losses at the gene ends were 3 bases for V and 4 bases for J; bases not matched to a gene: 4. The entire variable domain, with the rest obtained from reference TRBV5-8 and TRBJ2-1, is as follows: EAGVTQSPTHLIKTRGQQATLRCSPISGHTSVYWYQQALGLGLQFLLWYDEGEERNRGNFPPRFSGRQFPNYSSELNVNALELEDSALYLCASSWDSRYNEQFFGPGTRLTVL.

V gene TRBV28 combines with J gene TRBJ2-7; D uncertain. This CDR3 is 14 amino acids long. V was cut by 6 bases and J by 2 bases, with 14 bases left in between. Germline CDR1 and CDR2: MDHEN and SYDVKM. The CDR3 reads CASSRRLSAYEQYF. CDR3 nucleotides: TGTGCCAGCAGCCGTAGACTGTCTGCCTACGAGCAGTACTTC. Using reference TRBV28 and TRBJ2-7 for the parts outside the CDR3, the full variable domain is DVKVTQSSRYLVKRTGEKVFLECVQDMDHENMFWYRQDPGLGLRLIYFSYDVKMKEKGDIPEGYSVSREKKERFSLILESASTNQTSMYLCASSRRLSAYEQYFGPGTRLTVT.

The genes are TRBV28 and TRBJ1-1, with TRBD1 matching 9 bases. This CDR3 comprises 17 residues. The germline CDR1 and CDR2 sequences are MDHEN and SYDVKM. V trimming: 3 bases; J trimming: 2 bases; junction bases outside the gene matches: 10. CDR3 sequence reads: CASSFQQGAQLNTEAFF. The CDR3 coding sequence is TGTGCCAGCAGTTTTCAACAGGGGGCCCAATTAAACACTGAAGCTTTCTTT.

The rearrangement links TRBV9 to TRBJ2-3, with D possibly matching TRBD2 (5 bases). V lost 6 bases to trimming and J lost 5 bases, with 19 bases between them. In germline, CDR1 is SGDLS, CDR2 YYNGEE. There are 15 residues in the CDR3. The CDR3: CASTAFNGKRDTQYF. The CDR3 nucleotides are TGTGCCAGCACCGCCTTTAACGGGAAGAGAGATACGCAGTATTTT.

The V call is TRBV28, the J call TRBJ2-7; 8 bases map to TRBD2. J lost 0 bases, V lost 3 bases, and 7 bases had no gene match. Germline lookup yields CDR1 MDHEN and CDR2 SYDVKM. The CDR3 is made up of 16 amino acids. CDR3 coding DNA: TGTGCCAGCAGTTTCCGGCTAGCGGGTCCCTCCTACGAGCAGTACTTC. This gives the protein CASSFRLAGPSYEQYF.

The V and J genes are TRBV28 and TRBJ2-1; D gene unclear. Trimming cost V 5 bases and J 5 bases, with 10 bases left between them. The CDR3 has 13 amino acids. Germline V CDR1 and CDR2: MDHEN, SYDVKM. The CDR3 protein is CASSQTLNNEQFF. In DNA form, the CDR3 reads TGTGCCAGCAGTCAGACTTTGAACAATGAGCAGTTCTTC.

The chain carries TRBV27 and TRBJ2-7; 7 bases match TRBD1. Germline CDR1 is MNHEY and CDR2 is SMNVEV (reference sequence). The CDR3 spans 14 residues. V lost 5 bases, J lost 3 bases, and 7 bases stayed unmatched. The CDR3 reads CASSPRDRVYEQYF. The CDR3 DNA sequence: TGTGCCAGCAGTCCCCGGGACAGAGTCTACGAGCAGTACTTC.